The clone carrying this T cell receptor (beta chain) was seen just once. This entry is derived from a study of blood T cell repertoires in COVID-19. Whole-study context: The cDNA or gDNA used as material had been derived from T cells, B-cell-depleted T cells, or PBMCs.

Here immunoSEQ multiplex PCR was the method, and the copy in TCRdb shows in-frame clones only, minus some. The sample shows about 270,000 clones, 85% to 90% of them seen only once. V was trimmed by 3 bases and J by 4 bases, leaving 25 bases between them. The CDR3 runs 18 residues. From germline, CDR1 is PRHDT and CDR2 FYEKMQ (reference sequence). Everyone who took part was roughly 18 to 90 years old, and they came from over 20 US areas. In assigning cohorts, the study relied on participant-reported clinical history. Input material: PBMCs or T cells enriched from blood (not recorded which). V is TRBV13 and J is TRBJ2-7, with a weak D call TRBD2 (6 bases). The TCR comes from a woman younger than 45 with acute COVID-19. CDR3 region: CASSLDGGSGTVPYEQYF. The CDR3 DNA sequence: TGTGCCAGCAGCTTGGACGGGGGATCCGGGACCGTTCCTTACGAGCAGTACTTC.